This TCR beta chain came from a study of blood T cell repertoires in COVID-19 (dated by TCRdb to between 2020 and 2021). A note on the overall study: The collaborator samples originated in the United States, Italy and Spain and spanned the acute and convalescent phases of COVID-19. The prospective study material was composed of cDNA or gDNA derived from T cells, B-cell-depleted T cells, or PBMCs. Deeply sampled blood TCRbeta repertoires from subjects exposed to, actively infected with, or recovered from COVID-19 were included in the dataset. The repertoires were released in a freely available public database intended as a resource for research on the immune response to SARS-CoV-2. The samples were drawn from two sources: the first 160 participants of the ongoing ImmuneRACE study, and over 1,000 subjects contributed by 6 global collaborators. Nearly every sample came with metadata listing a de-identified subject ID, COVID-19 status, age in years and sex. Where available, HLA class I and class II types were obtained from metadata supplied by the sample provider rather than from assay-based typing.

TCRbeta CDR3 regions were amplified from genomic DNA using the immunoSEQ Assay, a bias-controlled multiplex PCR. On the study's bioinformatics: The number of nucleated cells in each sample was estimated by amplification of reference gene primers within the assay. To quantify the absolute abundance of each unique TCRbeta CDR3 rearrangement, sequence reads were collapsed and filtered. For each sample, productive Simpson clonality was calculated by taking the square root of Simpson's diversity index across productive rearrangements. TCRdb carries this immuneACCESS record with in-frame sequences only. Its versions omit some clonotypes, under half of them owing to an unresolved V gene in the studies checked, with the rest unexplained. The V and J calls and clone size are taken from that table; D and trimming were inferred from the DNA. The sample has a few hundred thousand clones on record, roughly nine tenths of them singletons. The biggest ten clones account for about 4.6% of the sample.

A second Seattle source provided samples from volunteer blood donors who had recovered from COVID-19. Collaborating institutions collected whole blood in K2EDTA tubes following their own protocols. For TCRbeta analysis, collaborators shipped samples in one of three forms: frozen whole blood, isolated PBMCs, or DNA extracted from either of those sample types. V ends up 9 bases short and J 3 bases short, with an unmatched junction base count of 8. Taken from the germline V gene, the CDR1 and CDR2 loops are KGHDR and SFDVKD. The CDR3 starts with the cysteine, ends with the phenylalanine, and has 15 residues. Solely the CDR3 DNA is kept, with 45 bases framed from the first base. Notes on this clone: The specificity of this receptor is unknown. The record has no base qualities; no much larger clone is one base away.

Broader findings and caveats from the paper: The quantity of clinical and demographic metadata differed by source and by participant and was supplied without curation.

Sequences were obtained from peripheral blood. This sequence originates from a woman in her thirties or forties who had recovered from COVID-19. In this chain, TRBV24-1 is recombined with TRBJ2-2, and TRBD1 matches 8 of the central bases. This receptor carries the CDR3 CATEGDRSYTGELFF. The sequence in DNA is TGTGCCACCGAGGGGGACAGGTCGTACACCGGGGAGCTGTTTTTT.